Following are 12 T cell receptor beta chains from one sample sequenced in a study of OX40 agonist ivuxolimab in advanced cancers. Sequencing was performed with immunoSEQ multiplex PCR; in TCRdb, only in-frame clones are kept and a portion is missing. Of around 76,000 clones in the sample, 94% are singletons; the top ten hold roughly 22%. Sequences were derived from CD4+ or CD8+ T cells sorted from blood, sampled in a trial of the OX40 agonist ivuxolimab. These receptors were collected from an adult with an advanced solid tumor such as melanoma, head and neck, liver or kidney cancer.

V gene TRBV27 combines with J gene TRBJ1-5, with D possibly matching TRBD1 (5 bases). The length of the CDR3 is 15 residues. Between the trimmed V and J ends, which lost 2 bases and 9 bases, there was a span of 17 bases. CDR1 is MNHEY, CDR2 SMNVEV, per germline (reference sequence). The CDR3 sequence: CASSLTGGPGRPQHF. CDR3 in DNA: TGTGCCAGCAGTTTAACAGGTGGCCCGGGGAGGCCCCAGCATTTT.

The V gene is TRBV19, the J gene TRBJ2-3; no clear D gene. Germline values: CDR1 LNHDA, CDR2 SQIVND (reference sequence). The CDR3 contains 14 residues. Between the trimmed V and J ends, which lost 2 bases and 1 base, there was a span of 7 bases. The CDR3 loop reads CASSIIKGTDTQYF. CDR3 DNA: TGTGCCAGTAGTATAATAAAGGGCACAGATACGCAGTATTTT.

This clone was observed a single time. The CDR3 sequence: CASSVTSGSGTQYF. In DNA form, the CDR3 reads TGTGCCAGTAGTGTCACATCGGGGAGTGGGACCCAGTACTTC. The chain employs TRBV19 and TRBJ2-5; D is perhaps TRBD2 (5 bases). Germline V lookup: CDR1 LNHDA, CDR2 SQIVND (reference sequence). V was shortened by 5 bases and J by 7 bases, with 17 bases between the two germline ends. The CDR3 contains 14 residues.

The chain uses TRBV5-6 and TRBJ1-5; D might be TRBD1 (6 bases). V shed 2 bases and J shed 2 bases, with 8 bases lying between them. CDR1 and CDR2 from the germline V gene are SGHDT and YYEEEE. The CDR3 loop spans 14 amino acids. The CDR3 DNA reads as TGTGCCAGCAGCTTAAGACAGGGCAATCAGCCCCAGCATTTT. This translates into CASSLRQGNQPQHF. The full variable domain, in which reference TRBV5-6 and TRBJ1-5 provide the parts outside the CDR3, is DAGVTQSPTHLIKTRGQQVTLRCSPKSGHDTVSWYQQALGQGPQFIFQYYEEEERQRGNFPDRFSGHQFPNYSSELNVNALLLGDSALYLCASSLRQGNQPQHFGDGTRLSIL.

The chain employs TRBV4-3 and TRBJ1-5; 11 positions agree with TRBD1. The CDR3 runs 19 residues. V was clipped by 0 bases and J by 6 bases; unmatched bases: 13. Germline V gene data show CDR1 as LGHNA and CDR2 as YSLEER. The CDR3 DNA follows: TGCGCCAGCAGCCAAGATTTGCTCCGTGGGACAGGGGGTCGTCAGCCCCAGCATTTT. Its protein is CASSQDLLRGTGGRQPQHF.

CDR3 protein: CASSIVRSYEQYF. Written as DNA, the CDR3 is TGTGCCAGTAGTATAGTCCGCTCCTACGAGCAGTACTTC. The gene calls are TRBV19 and TRBJ2-7; D is unclear. The V end was cut by 1 base, the J end by 0 bases, with 4 bases between. The CDR3 runs 13 residues. Germline assignment: CDR1 LNHDA and CDR2 SQIVND (reference sequence).

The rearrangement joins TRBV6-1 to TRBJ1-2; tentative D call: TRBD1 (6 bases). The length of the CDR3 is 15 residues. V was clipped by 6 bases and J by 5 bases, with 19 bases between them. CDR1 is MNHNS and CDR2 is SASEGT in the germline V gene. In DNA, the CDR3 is TGTGCCAGCAGCCAGTCGGGGGGCCCCGCGTATGGCTACACCTTC. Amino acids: CASSQSGGPAYGYTF.

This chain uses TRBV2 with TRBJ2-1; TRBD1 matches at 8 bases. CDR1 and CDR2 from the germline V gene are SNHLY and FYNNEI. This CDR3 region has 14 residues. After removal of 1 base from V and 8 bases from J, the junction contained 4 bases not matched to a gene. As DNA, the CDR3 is TGTGCCAGCAGTGAAGTGGACAGGGACGATGAGCAGTTCTTC. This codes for CASSEVDRDDEQFF.

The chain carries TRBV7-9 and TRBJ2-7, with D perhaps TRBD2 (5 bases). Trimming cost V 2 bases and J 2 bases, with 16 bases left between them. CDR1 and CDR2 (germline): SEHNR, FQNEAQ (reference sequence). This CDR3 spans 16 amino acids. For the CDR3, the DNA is TGTGCCAGCAGCTTATCCTTAGGACTTTCCGCCTACGAGCAGTACTTC. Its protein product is CASSLSLGLSAYEQYF. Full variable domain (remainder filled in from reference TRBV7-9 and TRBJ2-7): DTGVSQNPRHKITKRGQNVTFRCDPISEHNRLYWYRQTLGQGPEFLTYFQNEAQLEKSRLLSDRFSAERPKGSFSTLEIQRTEQGDSAMYLCASSLSLGLSAYEQYFGPGTRLTVT.

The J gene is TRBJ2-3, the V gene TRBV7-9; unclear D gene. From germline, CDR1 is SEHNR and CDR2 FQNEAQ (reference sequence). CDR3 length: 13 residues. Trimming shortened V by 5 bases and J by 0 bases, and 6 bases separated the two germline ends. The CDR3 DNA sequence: TGTGCCAGCAGCCCCGCTAGCACAGATACGCAGTATTTT. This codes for CASSPASTDTQYF.

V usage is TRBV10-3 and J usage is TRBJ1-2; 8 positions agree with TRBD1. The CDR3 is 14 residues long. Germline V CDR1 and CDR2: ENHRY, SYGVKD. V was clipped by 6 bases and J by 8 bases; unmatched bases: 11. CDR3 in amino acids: CAISLQTGAKGYTF. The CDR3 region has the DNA TGTGCCATCAGCCTACAGACAGGGGCCAAGGGCTACACCTTC.

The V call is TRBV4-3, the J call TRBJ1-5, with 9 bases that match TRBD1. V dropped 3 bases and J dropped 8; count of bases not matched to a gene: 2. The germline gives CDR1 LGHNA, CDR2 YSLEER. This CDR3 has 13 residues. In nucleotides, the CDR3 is TGCGCCAGCAGCCATAGACAGGGGGAGCCCCAGCATTTT. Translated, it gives CASSHRQGEPQHF.